Listed here are 22 T cell receptor beta chains from one sample, sequenced in a study of T cell responses to AZD1222 COVID-19 vaccine. Libraries were prepared by immunoSEQ multiplex PCR; TCRdb keeps only in-frame clonotypes and omits some of them. The table includes 170,000 or so clones, 75% to 90% detected once. The sequences come from peripheral blood, collected on day 0 of AZD1222 vaccination. Receptor source: an adult in good health.

The V gene is TRBV2, the J gene TRBJ2-7; 8 bases are a match to TRBD1. The CDR3 runs 14 residues. With V trimmed by 6 bases and J by 3 bases, 7 bases remained unmatched. Germline V CDR1 and CDR2: SNHLY, FYNNEI. The CDR3 DNA follows: TGTGCCAGCAGAGTGGGACAGGCAAACTACGAGCAGTACTTC. Protein: CASRVGQANYEQYF.

This chain uses TRBV30 with TRBJ1-1; D uncertain. V lost 2 bases to trimming and J lost 0 bases, with 10 bases between them. The germline V gene has CDR1 GTSNPN and CDR2 SVGIG (reference sequence). The CDR3 runs 14 residues. CDR3 sequence: CAWSSQSLNTEAFF. Here the CDR3 DNA reads TGTGCCTGGAGTTCACAGTCCTTGAACACTGAAGCTTTCTTT.

This rearrangement joins TRBV19 to TRBJ2-5, with a weak D call TRBD2 (6 bases). V was pared by 6 bases and J by 1 base, with 15 bases between. This CDR3 contains 15 residues. Germline lookup yields CDR1 LNHDA and CDR2 SQIVND (reference sequence). CDR3: CASSLPGLTQETQYF. For the CDR3, the DNA is TGTGCCAGTAGCCTCCCCGGACTAACCCAAGAGACCCAGTACTTC.

The chain is built from TRBV29-1 and TRBJ1-1; perhaps TRBD1 as D (6 bases). Germline V gene data show CDR1 as SQVTM and CDR2 as ANQGSEA. Trimming cost V 6 bases and J 1 base, with 12 bases left between them. The CDR3 covers 13 residues. The CDR3: CSVEGQRNTEAFF. For the CDR3, the DNA is TGCAGCGTGGAGGGACAAAGGAACACTGAAGCTTTCTTT.

The V and J genes are TRBV19 and TRBJ2-6; 7 bases map to TRBD1. Germline V gene sequence: CDR1 LNHDA, CDR2 SQIVND (reference sequence). Trimming at V came to 5 bases and at J to 0 bases, leaving 10 bases not matched to a gene. This CDR3 spans 18 amino acids. CDR3 sequence (DNA): TGTGCCAGTAGTCCTCGGACAGGCCGCGTCTCTGGGGCCAACGTCCTGACTTTC. Protein sequence: CASSPRTGRVSGANVLTF. The full variable domain, with the rest looked up from reference TRBV19 and TRBJ2-6, is DGGITQSPKYLFRKEGQNVTLSCEQNLNHDAMYWYRQDPGQGLRLIYYSQIVNDFQKGDIAEGYSVSREKKESFPLTVTSAQKNPTAFYLCASSPRTGRVSGANVLTFGAGSRLTVL.

The chain recombines TRBV5-1 with TRBJ1-2; TRBD1 matches 8 bases. CDR3 length: 13 amino acids. The V segment lost 4 bases and the J segment 8 bases; nucleotides outside the gene matches: 7. CDR1 is SGHRS and CDR2 is YFSETQ in the germline V gene. CDR3 in DNA: TGCGCCAGCAGCGGAGCGACAGGGGAAGGCTACACCTTC. It encodes CASSGATGEGYTF.

The chain employs TRBV6-5 and TRBJ2-7; 11 nucleotides line up with TRBD2. Per the germline V gene, CDR1 is MNHEY and CDR2 is SVGAGI. The CDR3 totals 15 residues. Trimming cost V 6 bases and J 0 bases; bases outside gene matches: 4. The CDR3 is CASRTLAGGSYEQYF. In nucleotides, the CDR3 is TGTGCCAGCAGGACCCTAGCGGGAGGCTCCTACGAGCAGTACTTC.

In DNA, the CDR3 is TGTGCCAGCAGCAAAGGGGTGACAGGCGCTGGAAACACCATATATTTT. Translating gives CASSKGVTGAGNTIYF. The chain combines TRBV21-1 with TRBJ1-3; the table names TRBD1, a call not compared with the DNA. TRBV21-1 is labeled a pseudogene. This CDR3 comprises 16 residues.

The DNA of the CDR3 is TGTGCCAGTAGTATAGTGGGACAGAGCAATCAGCCCCAGCATTTT. Translated: CASSIVGQSNQPQHF. V usage is TRBV19 and J usage is TRBJ1-5; 7 bases line up with TRBD1. The V and J ends lost 1 base and 1 base, in that order; junction bases with no gene match: 1. This CDR3 contains 15 residues. The germline V gene has CDR1 LNHDA and CDR2 SQIVND (reference sequence).

The chain carries TRBV6-6 and TRBJ2-7, with 7 bases that match TRBD1. This CDR3 is 14 amino acids long. V shed 7 bases and J 3 bases; nucleotides not matched to a gene: 9. Germline V gene lookup returns CDR1 MNHNY and CDR2 SVGAGI (reference sequence). This CDR3 reads CASTRDSWNYEQYF. The CDR3 DNA is TGTGCCAGCACCAGGGACAGCTGGAACTACGAGCAGTACTTC.

This chain joins TRBV7-9 and TRBJ1-2; tentative D call: TRBD1 (5 bases). V lost 5 bases, J lost 8 bases, and 12 bases lay in between. The germline V gene has CDR1 SEHNR and CDR2 FQNEAQ (reference sequence). The CDR3 is 12 amino acids. CDR3 nucleotide sequence: TGTGCCAGCAGCGCAGGGCAGGTCGGCTACACCTTC. As protein: CASSAGQVGYTF.

This clone has just one count. This rearrangement joins TRBV7-8 to TRBJ2-1; D may be TRBD1 or TRBD2 (5 bases each). The CDR3 spans 15 residues. Germline V CDR1 and CDR2: SGHVS, FQNEAQ. Trimming took off 5 bases at V and 7 bases at J, with 18 bases between the two ends. The CDR3 nucleotides are TGTGCCAGCAGCGTCCGGGACGGAAGGAGGAATGAGCAGTTCTTC. Translated, it gives CASSVRDGRRNEQFF. The full variable domain, completed using reference TRBV7-8 and TRBJ2-1, is GAGVSQSPRYKVAKRGQDVALRCDPISGHVSLFWYQQALGQGPEFLTYFQNEAQLDKSGLPSDRFFAERPEGSVSTLKIQRTQQEDSAVYLCASSVRDGRRNEQFFGPGTRLTVL.

The chain is built from TRBV12-5 and TRBJ2-1; D remains unclear. The CDR3 has 15 amino acids. CDR1 LGHNT and CDR2 FRNRAP come from the germline V gene. Trimming removed 3 bases at V and 5 bases at J, with 14 bases between. CDR3: CASGFGRTLHNEQFF. CDR3 coding DNA: TGTGCTAGTGGTTTCGGCAGAACCCTTCACAATGAGCAGTTCTTC.

V and J are TRBV13 and TRBJ2-7; possibly TRBD2 for D (6 bases). V was cut by 3 bases and J by 6 bases, with 12 bases left in between. CDR1 is PRHDT, CDR2 FYEKMQ, per germline (reference sequence). This CDR3 is built from 13 residues. CDR3 sequence: CASSLRLTSEQYF. CDR3 in DNA: TGTGCCAGCAGCTTGAGACTGACTAGCGAGCAGTACTTC.

The V gene is TRBV15, the J gene TRBJ2-3; 13 nucleotides agree with TRBD2. This CDR3 contains 19 residues. V dropped 0 bases and J dropped 0; count of bases not matched to a gene: 6. Germline V lookup: CDR1 LNHNV, CDR2 YYDKDF (reference sequence). CDR3 in amino acids: CATSREGGTSGTSTDTQYF. The CDR3 region has the DNA TGTGCCACCAGCAGAGAGGGAGGGACTAGCGGGACTAGCACAGATACGCAGTATTTT.

DNA of the CDR3: TGTGCCAGCAGCCAAGGGTTGGGGCTCTCTGGAAACACCATATATTTT. Its translation: CASSQGLGLSGNTIYF. V gene TRBV3-1 (or the pseudogene TRBV3-2) combines with J gene TRBJ1-3; TRBD1 is a possible D gene (5 bases). Trimming took off 1 base at V and 0 bases at J, with 10 bases between the two ends. CDR1 is LGHDT, CDR2 YNNKEL, per germline (reference sequence). The CDR3 spans 16 residues.

The chain couples TRBV30 to TRBJ1-3; unclear D gene. Germline CDR1 GTSNPN, CDR2 SVGIG (reference sequence). This CDR3 spans 15 amino acids. V lost 5 bases and J lost 4, with 18 bases in between. CDR3 in amino acids: CAWSRAGLRGNTIYF. The DNA for the CDR3 is TGTGCCTGGTCCCGGGCAGGCCTGCGGGGAAACACCATATATTTT.

This chain joins TRBV11-2 and TRBJ2-6; tentative D call: TRBD2 (5 bases). Trimming took 5 bases from V and 4 from J, leaving 12 bases between them. CDR3 length: 15 amino acids. Germline loops: CDR1 SGHAT, CDR2 FQNNGV. As DNA, the CDR3 is TGTGCCAGCAGCCCGGGGAAATCCGGGGCCAACGTCCTGACTTTC. The encoded protein is CASSPGKSGANVLTF.

This chain joins TRBV4-1 and TRBJ2-1; D may be TRBD2 (6 bases). The germline V gene has CDR1 MGHRA and CDR2 YSYEKL. The CDR3 is 12 amino acids. V lost 6 bases and J 8 bases, leaving 11 bases between the germline ends. The CDR3 DNA reads as TGCGCCAGCAGAGGTCCGGGGGATGAGCAGTTCTTC. Its protein is CASRGPGDEQFF.

The chain uses TRBV11-3 and TRBJ2-1; a weak D match, TRBD2 (7 bases). This CDR3 has 14 residues. The germline V and J ends were trimmed by 3 bases and 6 bases, with 12 bases remaining between them. Germline CDR1 and CDR2: SGHNT and YENEEA. CDR3 in DNA: TGTGCCAGCAGCTTCGGGGGGCAGACCAATGAGCAGTTCTTC. Translation gives CASSFGGQTNEQFF.

The chain couples TRBV29-1 to TRBJ2-7, with D uncertain. The CDR3 spans 12 residues. V dropped 7 bases and J dropped 4 bases, with 14 bases sitting between them. Germline CDR1 is SQVTM and CDR2 is ANQGSEA. CDR3 sequence (DNA): TGCAGCGCCGGCGGCCCAGGATACGAGCAGTACTTC. Its translation: CSAGGPGYEQYF.

The rearrangement uses TRBV3-1 (or the pseudogene TRBV3-2) and TRBJ2-3; D is unresolved. This CDR3 is built from 14 residues. Germline CDR1 is LGHDT and CDR2 is YNNKEL (reference sequence). V lost 8 bases to trimming and J lost 2 bases, with 14 bases between them. As DNA, the CDR3 is TGTGCCAGCGGCCCCGGGTACTTCACAGATACGCAGTATTTT. Protein: CASGPGYFTDTQYF.